The clone carrying this T cell receptor (beta chain) was counted between two and nine times. Its antigen is unknown. The ends lost 8 bases at V and 11 bases at J; junction bases unmatched: 8. Germline V CDR1 and CDR2: LNHDA, SQIVND (reference sequence). This CDR3 contains 12 residues. The PCR was carried out with 60 Vbeta primers and 13 Jbeta primers. Assay: immunoSEQ multiplex PCR; the TCRdb copy retains only in-frame clones and omits some. The sample lists about 98,000 clones, about 70% seen once, with approximately 9.2% in the top ten. This entry belongs to a study of cytomegalovirus exposure and HLA in healthy donors. Study-level information: In an earlier analysis, 90 million to 130 million unique TCR beta sequences were found from some 200 million T cells. Study results and limitations: The study put 150 or so TCR beta chains on its list as cytomegalovirus-associated. The classifier reportedly diagnosed cytomegalovirus status with high sensitivity and specificity. Presence/absence analyses rested on an assumption that sequencing depth was roughly uniform across donors.

Sequencing was done on a sample of PBMCs. The source is a human donor in good health. This chain connects TRBV19 to TRBJ1-1, with 10 bases matching TRBD1. In DNA form, the CDR3 reads TGTGCCAGTGGACAGGGGGGTCAGGAGGCTTTCTTT. Its protein product is CASGQGGQEAFF.